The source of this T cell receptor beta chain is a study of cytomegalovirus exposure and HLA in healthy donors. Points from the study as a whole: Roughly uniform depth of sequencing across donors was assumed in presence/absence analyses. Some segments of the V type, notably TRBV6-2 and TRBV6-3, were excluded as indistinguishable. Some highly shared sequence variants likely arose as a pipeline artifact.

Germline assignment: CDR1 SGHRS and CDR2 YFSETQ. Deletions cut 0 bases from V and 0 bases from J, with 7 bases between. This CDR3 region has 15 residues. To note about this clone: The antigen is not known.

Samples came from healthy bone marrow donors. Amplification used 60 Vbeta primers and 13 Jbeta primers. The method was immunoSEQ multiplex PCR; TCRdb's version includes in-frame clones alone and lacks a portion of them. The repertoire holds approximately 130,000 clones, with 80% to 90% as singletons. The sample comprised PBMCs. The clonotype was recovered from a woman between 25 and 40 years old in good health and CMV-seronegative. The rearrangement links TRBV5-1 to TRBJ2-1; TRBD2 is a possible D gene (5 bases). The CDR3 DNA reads TGCGCCAGCAGCTTGGTAGGGAGCTCCTACAATGAGCAGTTCTTC. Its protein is CASSLVGSSYNEQFF.